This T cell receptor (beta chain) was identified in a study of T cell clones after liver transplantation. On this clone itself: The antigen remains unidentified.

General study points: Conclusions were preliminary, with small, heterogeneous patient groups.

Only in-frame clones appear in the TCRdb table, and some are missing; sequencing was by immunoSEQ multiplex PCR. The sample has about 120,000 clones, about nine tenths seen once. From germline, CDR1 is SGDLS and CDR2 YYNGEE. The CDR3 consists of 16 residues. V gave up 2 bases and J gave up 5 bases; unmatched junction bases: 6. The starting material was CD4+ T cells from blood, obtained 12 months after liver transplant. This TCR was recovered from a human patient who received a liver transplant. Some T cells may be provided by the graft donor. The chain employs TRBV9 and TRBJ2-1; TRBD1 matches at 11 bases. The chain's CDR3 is CASSVSGTGGHNEQFF. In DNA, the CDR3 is TGTGCCAGCAGCGTGAGCGGGACAGGGGGTCACAATGAGCAGTTCTTC.